One sample yielded the 26 T cell receptor beta chains listed below, sequenced in a study of shared clonotypes between healthy human individuals. Produced via immunoSEQ multiplex PCR; TCRdb's table is partial and in-frame only. Of around 700,000 clones listed, 72% are singletons. Input material: memory CD4+ T cells sorted from blood. Subset defined: CD45RA-negative fraction. The source of these receptors is a woman aged 25 to 39 in good health.

The V and J genes are TRBV6-5 and TRBJ2-2, with TRBD2 matching 8 bases. In germline, CDR1 is MNHEY, CDR2 SVGAGI. The CDR3 is 15 residues long. With 11 bases clipped from V and 6 bases from J, the junction kept 14 bases outside the gene matches. For the CDR3, the DNA is TGTGCCTCCGTCGGGGGGGCGCGAGTCCCCGGGGAGCTGTTTTTT. Protein product: CASVGGARVPGELFF.

Remarks on this clone: This CDR3 is also generated by other DNA sequences in the sample. The chain joins TRBV5-1 to TRBJ1-1; 8 bases are a match to TRBD1. The CDR3 has 14 residues. Germline V gene lookup returns CDR1 SGHRS and CDR2 YFSETQ. The J segment lost 2 bases and the V segment lost 4 bases, leaving 4 bases of the junction unmatched. The CDR3 nucleotides are TGCGCCAGCAGCCTAGACAGGGGCAACACTGAAGCTTTCTTT. Translating gives CASSLDRGNTEAFF.

The CDR3 sequence is CASSPTGLAGHTGELFF. The CDR3 coding sequence is TGTGCCAGCAGCCCCACCGGACTAGCGGGACACACCGGGGAGCTGTTTTTT. V and J are TRBV7-2 and TRBJ2-2; 12 positions agree with TRBD2. V lost 5 bases to trimming and J lost 3 bases; unmatched junction nucleotides: 7. Germline V gives CDR1 SGHTA, CDR2 FQGNSA. The CDR3 has 17 residues.

The rearrangement joins TRBV4-2 to TRBJ2-1; 7 bases are shared with TRBD2. CDR1 is LGHNA, CDR2 YNFKEQ, per germline. The CDR3 has 14 residues. The V and J ends lost 1 base and 15 bases, in that order; junction bases with no gene match: 12. The CDR3 is CASSQGYRDYALFF. The CDR3 nucleotides read TGTGCCAGCAGCCAAGGTTACCGGGACTACGCCCTGTTCTTC.

The V gene is TRBV6-5, the J gene TRBJ2-7; 9 bases are a match to TRBD2. CDR1 is MNHEY and CDR2 is SVGAGI in the germline V gene. With 6 bases clipped from V and 7 bases from J, the junction kept 13 bases outside the gene matches. CDR3 size: 15 residues. In nucleotides, the CDR3 is TGTGCCAGCAGGCACACGGCGGGAGGGTTCTGGGAGCAGTACTTC. Its protein product is CASRHTAGGFWEQYF.

Note on this clone: The same CDR3 is also encoded by other DNA sequences in this sample. This chain uses TRBV19 with TRBJ2-1, with 11 bases matching TRBD2. Germline V gene sequence: CDR1 LNHDA, CDR2 SQIVND (reference sequence). The CDR3 sequence is 15 residues long. V lost 5 bases, J lost 6 bases, and 6 bases stayed unmatched. Here the CDR3 DNA reads TGTGCCAGTAGTCCTAGCGGGAGGAGCGGCAATGAGCAGTTCTTC. Its protein product is CASSPSGRSGNEQFF. The full variable domain, rest sourced from reference TRBV19 and TRBJ2-1, is DGGITQSPKYLFRKEGQNVTLSCEQNLNHDAMYWYRQDPGQGLRLIYYSQIVNDFQKGDIAEGYSVSREKKESFPLTVTSAQKNPTAFYLCASSPSGRSGNEQFFGPGTRLTVL.

The chain is built from TRBV14 and TRBJ1-1; no definite D call. The length of the CDR3 is 14 residues. The V end lost 4 bases, the J end lost 7 bases, and 16 bases lay between the germline ends. Germline V lookup: CDR1 SGHDN, CDR2 FVKESK. CDR3 coding DNA: TGTGCCAGCAGCCCCTGGGGAGGAGTTCGTGAAGCTTTCTTT. The encoded protein is CASSPWGGVREAFF.

This rearrangement joins TRBV18 to TRBJ2-7; 12 bases fit TRBD1. The germline CDR1 and CDR2 sequences are KGHSH and LQKENI. The CDR3 has 17 residues. Trimming removed 3 bases from V and 7 bases from J; junction bases left unmatched: 13. The CDR3 loop reads CASSPTPPGQGAREQYF. The CDR3, as DNA: TGTGCCAGCTCACCTACTCCTCCGGGACAGGGGGCGAGGGAGCAGTACTTC.

This rearrangement joins TRBV12-5 to TRBJ1-1; perhaps TRBD1 as D (5 bases). Per germline, CDR1 LGHNT and CDR2 FRNRAP. V was cut by 2 bases and J by 4 bases, with 14 bases left in between. The CDR3 has 15 residues. Written as DNA, the CDR3 is TGTGCTAGTGGTTTGTTCGGGGGAGGTGGCACTGAAGCTTTCTTT. This sequence encodes CASGLFGGGGTEAFF. Supplemented by reference TRBV12-5 and TRBJ1-1, the full variable domain reads DARVTQTPRHKVTEMGQEVTMRCQPILGHNTVFWYRQTMMQGLELLAYFRNRAPLDDSGMPKDRFSAEMPDATLATLKIQPSEPRDSAVYFCASGLFGGGGTEAFFGQGTRLTVV.

V is TRBV29-1 and J is TRBJ2-3, with 10 nucleotides matching TRBD2. The CDR3 loop spans 15 amino acids. Per germline, CDR1 SQVTM and CDR2 ANQGSEA. The trim removed 7 bases at V and 4 bases at J, leaving 11 bases unmatched. DNA for the CDR3: TGCAGCGCAGGAGGGGTAGCGGGAGGAGCAGATACGCAGTATTTT. Protein product: CSAGGVAGGADTQYF.

The chain has TRBV28 and TRBJ2-3; TRBD1 matches at 7 bases. The trim removed 7 bases at V and 2 bases at J, leaving 9 bases unmatched. Germline CDR1 reads MDHEN; CDR2 reads SYDVKM. The CDR3 is made up of 15 amino acids. In DNA, the CDR3 is TGTGCCAGCACTAAAGGGACAGAGATCACAGATACGCAGTATTTT. Encoded protein: CASTKGTEITDTQYF.

This clone was recorded only once. CDR3: CASSNPSGSYEQYF. CDR3 nucleotides: TGCGCCAGCAGCAACCCTAGCGGGAGCTACGAGCAGTACTTC. The V and J genes are TRBV5-1 and TRBJ2-7, with TRBD2 identical over 10 bases. The CDR3 spans 14 residues. CDR1 is SGHRS, CDR2 YFSETQ, per germline. V gave up 4 bases and J gave up 3 bases; unmatched junction bases: 4.

The rearrangement links TRBV21-1 to TRBJ1-2. TRBV21-1 is flagged as a pseudogene. CDR3 length equals 15 residues. The chain's CDR3 is CASSKKLRLGRGYTF. CDR3 bases: TGTGCCAGCAGCAAGAAGTTAAGGCTCGGACGGGGCTACACCTTC.

CDR3 loop: CASRRGTSGPYEQYF. The CDR3 nucleotides read TGTGCCAGCAGACGAGGGACTAGCGGACCCTACGAGCAGTACTTC. The chain combines TRBV27 with TRBJ2-7; 11 nucleotides align to TRBD2. The CDR3 loop spans 15 amino acids. Looked up from germline, CDR1 is MNHEY and CDR2 is SMNVEV (reference sequence). After removal of 6 bases from V and 2 bases from J, the junction contained 6 bases not matched to a gene.

This clone has just a few counts. The chain is built from TRBV13 and TRBJ2-1, with TRBD2 identical over 13 bases. The CDR3 is made up of 17 amino acids. V shed 5 bases and J 9 bases; nucleotides not matched to a gene: 13. In germline, CDR1 is PRHDT, CDR2 FYEKMQ (reference sequence). The CDR3 is CASSQLGLAGAKGEQFF. The CDR3 DNA is TGTGCCAGCAGCCAGCTCGGACTAGCGGGAGCTAAGGGTGAGCAGTTCTTC.

The chain recombines TRBV1 with TRBJ1-1. TRBV1 is assigned pseudogene status. The CDR3 is 17 residues long. CDR3 region: CTSSQDAGDEGNTEAFF. In DNA, the CDR3 is TGCACCAGCAGCCAAGATGCCGGGGACGAGGGGAACACTGAAGCTTTCTTT.

This chain links TRBV6-1 with TRBJ1-2, with a possible D match to TRBD1 (6 bases). Germline CDR1 MNHNS, CDR2 SASEGT. There are 15 residues in the CDR3. Trimming took 2 bases from V and 6 from J, leaving 16 bases between them. The CDR3 region has the DNA TGTGCCAGCAGTGAAAGAGCTCAGGGGATCGATGGCTACACCTTC. It yields the protein CASSERAQGIDGYTF.

J is TRBJ1-2 and V is TRBV6-1, with 7 bases lining up with TRBD1. The V gene's germline CDR1 is MNHNS and CDR2 SASEGT. Germline trimming cut 4 bases from V and 3 bases from J; bases unmatched to any gene: 2. The CDR3 runs to 13 residues. CDR3: CASSAGTDYGYTF. CDR3 nucleotides: TGTGCCAGCAGTGCCGGGACAGACTATGGCTACACCTTC.

CDR3 amino acids: CASSSGDANTGELFF. In DNA form, the CDR3 reads TGTGCCAGCAGCTCGGGCGACGCGAACACCGGGGAGCTGTTTTTT. The chain links TRBV11-3 to TRBJ2-2, with no clear D. The germline V gene has CDR1 SGHNT and CDR2 YENEEA. The CDR3 sequence is 15 residues long. Deletions cut 4 bases from V and 0 bases from J, with 9 bases between.

In DNA, the CDR3 is TGTGCCAGCAGTCGCCAGCAGCCCTGGACCGCTTCCAATGAAAAACTGTTTTTT. This codes for CASSRQQPWTASNEKLFF. The chain is built from TRBV27 and TRBJ1-4; no definite D call. In germline, CDR1 is MNHEY, CDR2 SMNVEV (reference sequence). The CDR3 has 18 amino acids. V was pared by 5 bases and J by 5 bases, with 24 bases between.

This rearrangement joins TRBV14 to TRBJ2-7, with a tentative D call TRBD1 (7 bases). V lost 4 bases, J lost 2 bases, and 12 bases lay in between. Germline CDR1 and CDR2: SGHDN and FVKESK. The CDR3 is 14 amino acids. The CDR3 nucleotides read TGTGCCAGCAGCCCGACAGGGAGGACCTACGAGCAGTACTTC. Its protein product is CASSPTGRTYEQYF.

This clone is a singleton in its sample. This chain joins TRBV11-2 and TRBJ2-5; TRBD2 agrees at 9 bases. The J call could be wrong; TRBJ2-7 is a better fit for the DNA end. The CDR3 has 15 amino acids. CDR1 and CDR2 from the germline V gene are SGHAT and FQNNGV. CDR3 coding DNA: TGTGCCAGCAGCTTAGTTTTAGGCGGGAGGGCCGAGCAGTACTTC. Protein: CASSLVLGGRAEQYF.

This chain links TRBV5-1 with TRBJ2-5; TRBD2 is a possible D gene (6 bases). Germline CDR1 reads SGHRS; CDR2 reads YFSETQ. The CDR3 is 16 residues long. V was cut by 0 bases and J by 3 bases, with 15 bases left in between. CDR3 DNA sequence: TGCGCCAGCAGCTTGGGCGACCAGCGGGCAGAAGAGACCCAGTACTTC. It is translated as CASSLGDQRAEETQYF. Using reference TRBV5-1 and TRBJ2-5 for the parts outside the CDR3, the full variable domain is KAGVTQTPRYLIKTRGQQVTLSCSPISGHRSVSWYQQTPGQGLQFLFEYFSETQRNKGNFPGRFSGRQFSNSRSEMNVSTLELGDSALYLCASSLGDQRAEETQYFGPGTRLLVL.

This sequence joins TRBV7-9 and TRBJ2-4; 10 nucleotides agree with TRBD1. The CDR3 length is 16 residues. Germline values: CDR1 SEHNR, CDR2 FQNEAQ (reference sequence). V was pared by 4 bases and J by 6 bases, with 9 bases of the junction left unmatched. This CDR3 reads CASSSLGQGGINIQYF. CDR3 coding DNA: TGTGCCAGCAGCTCCCTAGGACAGGGGGGAATAAACATTCAGTACTTC.

This clone occurred once. For the CDR3, the DNA is TGTGCCAGCAGCTTCTCCCCTTCGGCCTCTGGGGCCAACGTCCTGACTTTC. It encodes CASSFSPSASGANVLTF. This sequence joins TRBV7-9 and TRBJ2-6; no clear D. Germline loops: CDR1 SEHNR, CDR2 FQNEAQ (reference sequence). This CDR3 comprises 17 residues. V dropped 3 bases and J dropped 0 bases, with 12 bases sitting between them.

This sequence joins TRBV2 and TRBJ1-6; 8 bases are shared with TRBD1. CDR1 is SNHLY and CDR2 is FYNNEI in the germline V gene. This CDR3 has 13 amino acids. V shed 5 bases, J shed 9 bases, and the junction held 3 bases outside the gene matches. The CDR3 region has the DNA TGTGCCAGCAGTAACACAGGGGGTTCACCCCTCCACTTT. This encodes CASSNTGGSPLHF.